This TCR beta chain appears in the sequencing data of a study of response to subunit inactivated influenza vaccine. About this clonotype itself: Antigen: not known.

TCRdb passed the RT-PCR reads through MiXCR, listing each CDR3 protein once. There are around 750,000 distinct CDR3 sequences in the sample; 21% occur only once, and approximately 10% lies in the top ten. The V end lost 6 bases, the J end lost 4 bases, and 12 bases lay between the germline ends. The CDR3 contains 13 residues. CDR1 MNHEY and CDR2 SVGEGT come from the germline V gene. Findings of the study overall: Authors suggested each seasonal influenza vaccination recruits few new T cells.

The origin of this receptor is a man aged 45 to 65 who received an inactivated influenza vaccine. The sequencing used PBMCs from blood, collected more than 4 days after vaccination. The rearrangement links TRBV6-2 or TRBV6-3 to TRBJ1-1, with unresolved D. The CDR3 loop is CASRNTRSTEAFF. CDR3 DNA sequence: TGTGCCAGCAGAAACACCAGGAGCACTGAAGCTTTCTTT.